The source of this T cell receptor beta chain is a study of blood T cell repertoires in COVID-19. Study information: Specimens from acute and convalescent COVID-19 originated in the United States, Italy and Spain. PBMCs, B-cell-depleted T cells, or T cells were the source of the cDNA or gDNA that made up the material.

The authors' processing: Estimated nucleated cell counts came from reference gene primer amplification. Method: immunoSEQ multiplex PCR; TCRdb's copy keeps in-frame clones and lacks some. V and J calls and clone size are given by that table; D and trimming were obtained from the DNA. The sample has roughly 74,000 clones, around 90% seen once. The CDR3 extends over 15 amino acids. CDR1 SEHNR and CDR2 FQNEAQ come from the germline V gene (reference sequence). J lost 7 bases, V lost 5 bases, and 10 bases had no gene match. V gene TRBV7-9 combines with J gene TRBJ1-4, with TRBD1 matching 7 bases. This TCR came from a woman aged 80 or over with active or convalescent COVID-19. Sequencing used peripheral blood. The CDR3 is CASSDRQGRVEKLFF. CDR3 sequence (DNA): TGTGCCAGCAGCGATCGACAGGGAAGGGTTGAAAAACTGTTTTTT.